This TCR beta chain emerged from a study of CD8+CD57+ T cells in acquired aplastic anemia. Overall study context: DNA per sorted CD4+ or CD8+ sample ranged about 0.2 to 30 ug, averaging 3.2 ug.

Investigators profiled TCR beta VDJ and CDR3 from genomic DNA template. TCRdb redid the calling of the reads with MiXCR, one entry per CDR3 protein. Here the sample spans 200,000 to 250,000 distinct CDR3 sequences, roughly 33% being singletons. This clonotype was seen repeatedly, ten times or more. Its antigen is not known. Trimming removed 11 bases at V and 6 bases at J, with 7 bases between. Per germline, CDR1 KGHDR and CDR2 SFDVKD. The CDR3 has 9 residues. Findings of the study overall: The same twenty-nine CD8+ CDR3 sequences occurred in patients and in controls.

The chain couples TRBV24-1 to TRBJ2-7; D call uncertain. Sequencing was done on a sample of sorted CD4+, CD8+, or CD8+CD57+ T cells (not recorded which) from PBMCs. The TCR was taken from a human donor in good health, serving as a control. Written as DNA, the CDR3 is TGTGCCATCCGGGTCGAGCAGTACTTC. Its translation is CAIRVEQYF.